Given below is one TCR beta chain in context. These data belong to a study of blood T cell repertoires in COVID-19. Overall study context: Samples came from the United States, Italy and Spain, spanning acute and convalescent COVID-19.

Methods used by the authors: By means of reference gene primer amplification, nucleated cell counts were estimated. Assay used: immunoSEQ multiplex PCR; TCRdb lists only in-frame clones, some missing. V, J and clone size reflect that table, while D and trimming were determined from the DNA. The sample includes approximately 230,000 clones, around 85% of them seen just once. Trimming at V came to 5 bases and at J to 3 bases, leaving 1 base not matched to a gene. The germline V gene encodes CDR1 MNHEY and CDR2 SVGAGI. The CDR3 contains 13 residues. The gene calls are TRBV6-5 and TRBJ2-5, with TRBD1 matching 9 bases. The receptor was derived from a man older than 75 with acute or convalescent COVID-19. Sequenced input: peripheral blood. The chain's CDR3 is CASSRDREETQYF. Written as DNA, the CDR3 is TGTGCCAGCAGTCGGGACAGGGAAGAGACCCAGTACTTC.